This TCR beta chain was profiled in a study of cytomegalovirus exposure and HLA in healthy donors. At the level of the study: Early released data had about 85 million unique TCRs, all coming from HLA-typed donors.

CDR1 and CDR2 (germline): SGHRS, YFSETQ. V lost 1 base and J lost 6, with 13 bases in between. This CDR3 spans 14 amino acids. Both 60 Vbeta primers and 13 Jbeta primers went into the PCR. In the original analysis: There were around 77 million unique TCR beta chains by a later count, and approximately 12 million of them were shared. Data came from immunoSEQ multiplex PCR; TCRdb stores just in-frame clones and leaves some out. That table furnishes V, J and clone size, whereas the DNA furnished D and trimming. The sample has roughly 220,000 clones; about 74% are singletons. Sequencing used PBMCs. The chain couples TRBV5-1 to TRBJ1-1; D gene uncertain. The clonotype was recovered from a woman aged 25 to 39 in good health and CMV-seronegative. The CDR3 bases are TGCGCCAGCAGCTTGTCCGGCGACGGGGCTGAAGCTTTCTTT. Encoded protein: CASSLSGDGAEAFF.